Each of the 14 T cell receptor beta chains below was sequenced from the same sample in a study of CD8 T cells in acute hepatitis C reinfection. Study results and caveats: Preferential TRBV04 and TRBV06 usage appeared in all groups and was not explained by the naive pool.

This table comes from immunoSEQ multiplex PCR, and its TCRdb copy is limited to in-frame clones, with some not included. The table records around 2,700 clones, about two thirds of them present only once. Specified time point: at least 347 days after estimated infection, following spontaneous clearance. Sequencing of hepatitis C virus-specific cells was done ex vivo rather than after in vitro expansion. The starting material was HCV NS3-1073 tetramer-sorted CD8+ T cells from PBMCs, obtained at follow-up. These receptors were collected from a man in his forties or fifties who spontaneously cleared hepatitis C infection.

This clone was observed a few times. The chain links TRBV6-1 to TRBJ2-7, with D maybe TRBD2 (6 bases). Germline V gene sequence: CDR1 MNHNS, CDR2 SASEGT. V lost 2 bases to trimming and J lost 4 bases, with 15 bases between them. The CDR3 has 15 amino acids. CDR3 in amino acids: CASSEISEGIYEQYF. The CDR3 DNA is TGTGCCAGCAGTGAAATTTCGGAGGGTATTTACGAGCAGTACTTC.

The V gene is TRBV6-1, the J gene TRBJ2-7, with 9 positions matching TRBD1. The J segment lost 3 bases and the V segment lost 1 base, leaving 4 bases of the junction unmatched. This CDR3 has 15 residues. From germline, CDR1 is MNHNS and CDR2 SASEGT. CDR3 protein: CASSEVGQGIYEQYF. The CDR3 nucleotides are TGTGCCAGCAGTGAAGTGGGACAGGGAATCTACGAGCAGTACTTC.

The chain joins TRBV30 to TRBJ2-2; 7 bases are a match to TRBD2. This CDR3 comprises 15 residues. CDR1 is GTSNPN and CDR2 is SVGIG in the germline V gene (reference sequence). V lost 0 bases and J lost 3; bases outside the gene matches: 4. This chain's CDR3 is CAWSVRGVDTGELFF. CDR3 nucleotide sequence: TGTGCCTGGAGTGTACGGGGGGTGGACACCGGGGAGCTGTTTTTT.

The V and J genes are TRBV9 and TRBJ2-1; no definite D call. From germline, CDR1 is SGDLS and CDR2 YYNGEE. This CDR3 has 11 residues. V was cut by 3 bases and J by 5 bases, with 3 bases left in between. CDR3 nucleotides: TGTGCCAGCAGCGATAACAATGAGCAGTTCTTC. It codes for CASSDNNEQFF.

The V and J genes are TRBV9 and TRBJ2-7; weak D call: TRBD2 (6 bases). V was shortened by 3 bases and J by 2 bases, with 12 bases between the two germline ends. Germline V lookup: CDR1 SGDLS, CDR2 YYNGEE. The CDR3 extends over 14 amino acids. The CDR3 DNA reads as TGTGCCAGCAGCGGGACGGGACTTCCCTACGAGCAGTACTTC. Protein product: CASSGTGLPYEQYF.

The chain combines TRBV5-6 with TRBJ2-1, with D perhaps TRBD1 (6 bases). Germline CDR1 is SGHDT and CDR2 is YYEEEE. V was trimmed by 4 bases and J by 5 bases, leaving 13 bases between them. This CDR3 region has 14 residues. The CDR3 here is CASSKGWDNNEQFF. The CDR3 DNA reads as TGTGCCAGCAGCAAGGGTTGGGACAACAATGAGCAGTTCTTC.

V is TRBV29-1 and J is TRBJ1-1, with D hard to call. The CDR3 covers 10 residues. The V end lost 1 base, the J end lost 5 bases, and 2 bases lay between the germline ends. Germline V gene lookup returns CDR1 SQVTM and CDR2 ANQGSEA. Here the CDR3 reads CSVEVTEAFF. The CDR3 nucleotides are TGCAGCGTTGAAGTAACTGAAGCTTTCTTT.

The chain employs TRBV5-6 and TRBJ2-1, with 8 bases matching TRBD1. V lost 6 bases and J lost 3; bases outside the gene matches: 5. The CDR3 has 14 residues. Germline V gives CDR1 SGHDT, CDR2 YYEEEE. The CDR3 region has the DNA TGTGCCAGCAACCCCGGACAGGGCTACAATGAGCAGTTCTTC. The encoded protein is CASNPGQGYNEQFF.

V is TRBV30 and J is TRBJ1-3, with D unclear. The CDR3 covers 16 residues. V lost 7 bases and J lost 2, with 21 bases in between. The germline V gene encodes CDR1 GTSNPN and CDR2 SVGIG (reference sequence). As DNA, the CDR3 is TGTGCCTATAGGGAAGAATGGTTGGTTGCTGGAAACACCATATATTTT. Translated, it gives CAYREEWLVAGNTIYF.

The chain employs TRBV7-2 and TRBJ1-5, with 7 bases matching TRBD1. Trimming took 5 bases from V and 2 from J; bases not matched to a gene: 9. The germline gives CDR1 SGHTA, CDR2 FQGNSA. The CDR3 sequence is 16 residues long. In DNA, the CDR3 is TGTGCCAGCAGCCCCCAGGGGGGTAGAGGCAATCAGCCCCAGCATTTT. It codes for CASSPQGGRGNQPQHF.

J is TRBJ2-7 and V is TRBV7-8; tentatively, D is TRBD2 (6 bases). V lost 4 bases and J lost 6, with 19 bases in between. Germline V lookup: CDR1 SGHVS, CDR2 FQNEAQ. This CDR3 region has 15 residues. CDR3 sequence: CASSSGGGISTEQYF. CDR3 coding DNA: TGTGCCAGCAGCTCAGGTGGCGGGATCTCTACCGAGCAGTACTTC.

This clone occurred once. This chain links TRBV9 with TRBJ1-5, with D tentatively TRBD1 (5 bases). The germline V gene has CDR1 SGDLS and CDR2 YYNGEE. The V end was cut by 5 bases, the J end by 4 bases, with 13 bases between. The CDR3 runs 14 residues. CDR3 DNA sequence: TGTGCCAGCAGTCCGGGACGGGTGAATCAGCCCCAGCATTTT. As protein: CASSPGRVNQPQHF.

The rearrangement links TRBV15 to TRBJ2-2; no firm D call. This CDR3 has 13 residues. Trimming removed 1 base from V and 10 bases from J, with 10 bases in between. Germline CDR1 and CDR2: LNHNV and YYDKDF (reference sequence). The CDR3: CATSRGGLVELFF. CDR3 nucleotide sequence: TGTGCCACCAGCAGAGGTGGGCTAGTGGAGCTGTTTTTT.

The V call is TRBV7-8, the J call TRBJ1-5; TRBD1 is a possible D gene (6 bases). Deletions cut 4 bases from V and 0 bases from J, with 10 bases between. This CDR3 is 15 amino acids long. CDR1 is SGHVS and CDR2 is FQNEAQ in the germline V gene. The CDR3 is CASSSRTVSNQPQHF. The CDR3 nucleotides read TGTGCCAGCAGCTCCCGGACAGTTAGCAATCAGCCCCAGCATTTT. Full variable domain (missing parts from reference TRBV7-8 and TRBJ1-5): GAGVSQSPRYKVAKRGQDVALRCDPISGHVSLFWYQQALGQGPEFLTYFQNEAQLDKSGLPSDRFFAERPEGSVSTLKIQRTQQEDSAVYLCASSSRTVSNQPQHFGDGTRLSIL.